A single sample gave rise to the 20 T cell receptor beta chains below, sequenced in a study of blood T cell repertoires in COVID-19. Profiled with immunoSEQ multiplex PCR; TCRdb holds only in-frame clones, not every one. The table shows approximately 75,000 clones, with around 90% occurring only once. The material sequenced was peripheral blood. The receptors derive from a human donor in a cohort sampled during active COVID-19.

The V call is TRBV5-1, the J call TRBJ1-2, with 9 nucleotides matching TRBD1. Germline loops: CDR1 SGHRS, CDR2 YFSETQ. The CDR3 is 14 amino acids. V dropped 4 bases and J dropped 8; count of bases not matched to a gene: 9. The chain's CDR3 is CASSLGQGSWGYTF. CDR3 bases: TGCGCCAGCAGCCTGGGACAGGGATCGTGGGGCTACACCTTC.

The chain carries TRBV7-2 and TRBJ2-2; D not resolved. In germline, CDR1 is SGHTA, CDR2 FQGNSA. The CDR3 has 15 residues. Trimming removed 1 base from V and 11 bases from J, with 17 bases in between. This chain's CDR3 is CASSLDRGSREELFF. The CDR3 region has the DNA TGTGCCAGCAGCTTAGATCGCGGCAGCCGTGAAGAGCTGTTTTTT. The full variable domain, rest sourced from reference TRBV7-2 and TRBJ2-2, is GAGVSQSPSNKVTEKGKDVELRCDPISGHTALYWYRQSLGQGLEFLIYFQGNSAPDKSGLPSDRFSAERTGGSVSTLTIQRTQQEDSAVYLCASSLDRGSREELFFGEGSRLTVL.

The chain employs TRBV7-8 and TRBJ2-5; D gene unclear. Looked up from germline, CDR1 is SGHVS and CDR2 is FQNEAQ. The germline V and J ends were trimmed by 5 bases and 7 bases, with 14 bases remaining between them. This CDR3 spans 13 amino acids. CDR3 in DNA: TGTGCCAGCAGCGTAGTTCCTACGGGGACCCAGTACTTC. It codes for CASSVVPTGTQYF.

The V gene is TRBV27, the J gene TRBJ1-2; D is unresolved. CDR1 is MNHEY and CDR2 is SMNVEV in the germline V gene (reference sequence). V dropped 8 bases and J dropped 8 bases, with 15 bases sitting between them. This CDR3 has 12 residues. CDR3 in amino acids: CASGWRSHGYTF. CDR3 coding DNA: TGTGCCAGCGGGTGGAGGTCCCACGGCTACACCTTC.

The rearrangement links TRBV5-8 to TRBJ1-5; TRBD1 is a possible D gene (5 bases). The CDR3 runs 19 residues. With 4 bases removed from V and 0 bases from J, the gap between germline ends came to 23 bases. Germline CDR1 reads SGHTS; CDR2 reads YDEGEE. CDR3: CASSPRAFEAGYSNQPQHF. For the CDR3, the DNA is TGTGCCAGCAGCCCCAGGGCCTTCGAGGCCGGGTATAGCAATCAGCCCCAGCATTTT.

The rearrangement uses TRBV5-1 and TRBJ1-1, with D unclear. The germline V and J ends were trimmed by 0 bases and 3 bases, with 12 bases remaining between them. The germline V gene encodes CDR1 SGHRS and CDR2 YFSETQ. The CDR3 contains 15 residues. The CDR3: CASSLVGGQDTEAFF. The CDR3 region has the DNA TGCGCCAGCAGCTTGGTGGGAGGTCAAGACACTGAAGCTTTCTTT.

This rearrangement joins TRBV13 to TRBJ1-3; D gene uncertain. This CDR3 contains 14 residues. V was pared by 4 bases and J by 3 bases, with 10 bases between. CDR1 is PRHDT and CDR2 is FYEKMQ in the germline V gene (reference sequence). The CDR3 is CASSYAGGGNTIYF. CDR3 DNA: TGTGCCAGCAGCTACGCGGGCGGTGGAAACACCATATATTTT.

This clone was seen only a few times. The J gene is TRBJ2-7, the V gene TRBV5-1, with 14 bases aligning to TRBD2. CDR1 is SGHRS and CDR2 is YFSETQ in the germline V gene. The ends lost 4 bases at V and 6 bases at J; junction bases unmatched: 3. The CDR3 has 14 amino acids. The CDR3 loop is CASSQGLAGVEQYF. CDR3 DNA sequence: TGCGCCAGCAGCCAGGGACTAGCGGGGGTCGAGCAGTACTTC.

The chain combines TRBV11-2 with TRBJ2-3; no reliable D call. V was trimmed by 3 bases and J by 3 bases, leaving 7 bases between them. Germline V gives CDR1 SGHAT, CDR2 FQNNGV. CDR3 size: 13 residues. The CDR3 spells CASSFVQTDTQYF. The CDR3 DNA reads TGTGCCAGCAGCTTCGTTCAGACAGATACGCAGTATTTT.

This clone has at least ten counts. The chain joins TRBV14 to TRBJ1-6; 8 nucleotides line up with TRBD1. Germline assignment: CDR1 SGHDN and CDR2 FVKESK. This CDR3 has 15 amino acids. Trimming cost V 2 bases and J 10 bases; bases outside gene matches: 7. CDR3 in DNA: TGTGCCAGCAGCCAATCGGGGACAGGAGTCTCACCCCTCCACTTT. Translated: CASSQSGTGVSPLHF.

This chain uses TRBV7-9 with TRBJ1-5; 8 bases agree with TRBD1. J lost 4 bases, V lost 5 bases, and 13 bases had no gene match. Germline assignment: CDR1 SEHNR and CDR2 FQNEAQ (reference sequence). The CDR3 is 17 amino acids. The CDR3 coding sequence is TGTGCCAGCAGCCTAATGTCCCGGACAGGGCTGAATCAGCCCCAGCATTTT. As protein: CASSLMSRTGLNQPQHF.

This clone was seen once. This chain connects TRBV28 to TRBJ2-7; 7 bases fit TRBD2. The CDR3 covers 15 residues. Trimming cost V 6 bases and J 0 bases; bases outside gene matches: 8. Germline CDR1 is MDHEN and CDR2 is SYDVKM. CDR3 loop: CASSPGGFISYEQYF. CDR3 nucleotide sequence: TGTGCCAGCAGCCCCGGGGGGTTCATCTCCTACGAGCAGTACTTC.

The chain links TRBV3-1 (or the pseudogene TRBV3-2) to TRBJ1-6; the D is unclear. The CDR3 is 16 residues long. From germline, CDR1 is LGHDT and CDR2 YNNKEL (reference sequence). The V and J ends lost 4 bases and 7 bases respectively, with 17 bases between them. Here the CDR3 DNA reads TGTGCCAGCAGCCGGTTCACTAAGCCCCAAAATTCACCCCTCCACTTT. As protein: CASSRFTKPQNSPLHF.

The chain carries TRBV7-6 and TRBJ2-1; D is possibly TRBD1 (7 bases). V dropped 0 bases and J dropped 0 bases, with 12 bases sitting between them. Germline assignment: CDR1 SGHVS and CDR2 FNYEAQ. This CDR3 is 17 amino acids long. The CDR3: CASSLALRDSSYNEQFF. The CDR3 coding sequence is TGTGCCAGCAGCTTAGCATTGCGGGACAGCTCCTACAATGAGCAGTTCTTC.

This sequence joins TRBV9 and TRBJ2-3, with D possibly matching TRBD2 (6 bases). The CDR3 length is 17 residues. V lost 3 bases to trimming and J lost 3 bases, with 20 bases between them. From germline, CDR1 is SGDLS and CDR2 YYNGEE. CDR3 in DNA: TGTGCCAGCAGCGAACCATCCGGGCGGGGCGGAACAGATACGCAGTATTTT. Translated, it gives CASSEPSGRGGTDTQYF. The whole variable domain, filled in from reference TRBV9 and TRBJ2-3, reads DSGVTQTPKHLITATGQRVTLRCSPRSGDLSVYWYQQSLDQGLQFLIQYYNGEERAKGNILERFSAQQFPDLHSELNLSSLELGDSALYFCASSEPSGRGGTDTQYFGPGTRLTVL.

For this clone: Compared with germline, one end of the junction differs, possibly owing to a read error. This same CDR3 is encoded by further DNA sequences in the sample. The chain carries TRBV5-1 and TRBJ1-1; possibly TRBD1 for D (5 bases). The CDR3 extends over 14 amino acids. Germline CDR1 and CDR2: SGHRS and YFSETQ. The CDR3 here is CASSADSMNTEAFF. The CDR3 DNA reads as TGTGCCAGCAGCGCAGACAGTATGAACACTGAAGCTTTCTTT.

This clone has a single count. CDR3 sequence: CASSESRVGSYNEQFF. The CDR3 region has the DNA TGCGCCAGCAGTGAGTCACGGGTTGGGTCCTACAATGAGCAGTTCTTC. This chain connects TRBV10-1 to TRBJ2-1; no firm D call. The CDR3 runs to 16 residues. Germline V gene data show CDR1 as WNHNN and CDR2 as SYGVQD (reference sequence). Trimming took 0 bases from V and 1 from J, leaving 10 bases between them.

The sample holds one count of this clone. The chain employs TRBV5-1 and TRBJ2-6; the D is unclear. Per the germline V gene, CDR1 is SGHRS and CDR2 is YFSETQ. Between the trimmed V and J ends, which lost 3 bases and 0 bases, there was a span of 7 bases. The CDR3 is 15 amino acids. The CDR3 DNA reads TGCGCCAGCAGCTCCCAACTCTCTGGGGCCAACGTCCTGACTTTC. Its protein product is CASSSQLSGANVLTF.

The chain combines TRBV3-1 (or the pseudogene TRBV3-2) with TRBJ2-1; 8 bases align to TRBD2. The germline gives CDR1 LGHDT, CDR2 YNNKEL (reference sequence). V lost 7 bases, J lost 2 bases, and 1 base stayed unmatched. This CDR3 has 13 residues. The CDR3 DNA reads TGTGCCAGCAACGGGGGGGCCTACAATGAGCAGTTCTTC. Its translation is CASNGGAYNEQFF.

The chain combines TRBV30 with TRBJ1-1; weak D call: TRBD1 (6 bases). Germline V gives CDR1 GTSNPN, CDR2 SVGIG (reference sequence). The CDR3 is made up of 14 amino acids. V was pared by 3 bases and J by 5 bases, with 16 bases between. CDR3 DNA: TGTGCCTGGAGGGACAGTCCTGTGGGGACTGAAGCTTTCTTT. Its protein product is CAWRDSPVGTEAFF.